The clone carrying this T cell receptor beta chain was found a few times. Its antigen remains unknown. This CDR3 region has 17 residues. Trimming removed 1 base from V and 4 bases from J, with 20 bases in between. Germline values: CDR1 SQVTM, CDR2 ANQGSEA. This record comes from a study of tumor-infiltrating lymphocytes in primary liver carcinoma. Study-level background: The cohort consisted of patients whose primary liver carcinoma was surgically resected. Whole-study findings and limits: The 250 largest clones made up significantly more of tumor than blood repertoires (p = 0.039). Between tumor regions, pairs overlapped more than tumor-adjacent and tumor-blood pairs did.

Using a constant-region primer together with ProtoScript II reverse transcriptase, TCR beta cDNA was made from 450 to 600 ng of total RNA. What produced the TCR beta libraries was three nested multiplex PCR rounds using slightly modified ARM-PCR. A C-beta reverse primer and TRBV1-TRBV30 forward primers served in each of the first two PCR rounds, at roughly 10 cycles apiece. Via MiXCR, TCRdb re-called the multiplex PCR reads, giving one row per CDR3 protein. The table has over 250,000 distinct CDR3 sequences, almost 60% seen once. Alongside blood RNA obtained from unsorted whole blood, germline DNA was also extracted. The patients carried chronic HBV infection and had received no treatment.

The chain links TRBV29-1 to TRBJ1-3; D possibly corresponds to TRBD1 (5 bases). The TCR sequence derives from a woman in her 30s with primary liver carcinoma and hepatitis B virus infection. The sequenced sample consisted of peripheral blood. The CDR3 reads CSVEASWGQGYGNTIYF. The DNA for the CDR3 is TGCAGCGTTGAAGCTAGTTGGGGCCAAGGGTACGGAAACACCATATATTTT.